Listed below are T cell receptor beta chains from one sample, sequenced in a study of post-analysis software for immune sequencing data. TCRdb analysed the PCR reads with MiXCR anew, one entry per CDR3 protein. The data hold 650,000 to 850,000 distinct CDR3 sequences, with around 42% observed a single time. Specimen: blood. The source is a girl aged 5-17 years with multiple sclerosis. Both conserved end residues are part of each CDR3. A D gene is named only where the DNA matches it firmly. Size values are once, few and many counts, or a class for expanded clones, and some rows have none.

J: TRBJ2-1; size: .; V: TRBV6-5; D: TRBD1; CDR3: CASSTRTGGNEQFF; DNA: TGTGCCAGCAGTACCAGGACAGGGGGGAATGAGCAGTTCTTC
J: TRBJ1-6; size: few; V: TRBV6-5; D: .; CDR3: CASSYSGHGVSPLHF; DNA: TGTGCCAGCAGTTACTCGGGACACGGAGTTTCACCCCTCCACTTT
J: TRBJ2-7; size: few; V: TRBV15; D: .; CDR3: CATSREPGTTYEQYF; DNA: TGTGCCACCAGCAGAGAACCGGGGACCACCTACGAGCAGTACTTC
J: TRBJ2-4; size: once; V: TRBV7-2; D: TRBD2; CDR3: CASTLSGGENIQYF; DNA: TGTGCCAGTACCTTAAGCGGGGGGGAAAACATTCAGTACTTC
J: TRBJ1-2; size: few; V: TRBV9; D: TRBD1; CDR3: CASSAGTASNYGYTF; DNA: TGTGCCAGCAGCGCCGGGACAGCATCTAACTATGGCTACACCTTC
J: TRBJ1-2; size: .; V: TRBV27; D: .; CDR3: CASTGRAAEFYGYTF; DNA: TGTGCCAGCACCGGCCGGGCGGCAGAGTTTTATGGCTACACCTTC
J: TRBJ1-2; size: once; V: TRBV6-2/TRBV6-3; D: .; CDR3: CASSNGAVQTNGYTF; DNA: TGTGCCAGCAGCAACGGGGCGGTACAAACTAATGGCTACACCTTC
J: TRBJ1-6; size: few; V: TRBV7-9; D: .; CDR3: CASSDSTGDSPLHF; DNA: TGTGCCAGCAGCGACTCGACTGGGGATTCACCCCTCCACTTT
J: TRBJ2-1; size: .; V: TRBV20-1; D: .; CDR3: CSARGEAPEQFF; DNA: TGCAGTGCTAGGGGGGAGGCTCCTGAGCAGTTCTTC
J: TRBJ2-5; size: once; V: TRBV7-2; D: .; CDR3: CASSSSVKTQYF; DNA: TGTGCCAGCAGCTCAAGTGTCAAGACCCAGTACTTC
J: TRBJ2-5; size: .; V: TRBV2; D: .; CDR3: CASSLRKGTAETQYF; DNA: TGTGCCAGCAGTCTACGAAAGGGGACCGCGGAGACCCAGTACTTC
J: TRBJ2-1; size: .; V: TRBV12-3/TRBV12-4; D: TRBD2; CDR3: CASTRSGRADDEQFF; DNA: TGTGCCAGCACCCGAAGCGGGAGGGCCGATGATGAGCAGTTCTTC
J: TRBJ2-1; size: .; V: TRBV28; D: .; CDR3: CASRMVGEPYNEQFF; DNA: TGTGCCAGCAGGATGGTCGGCGAGCCCTACAATGAGCAGTTCTTC
J: TRBJ1-2; size: .; V: TRBV20-1; D: TRBD1; CDR3: CSATGTASYGYTF; DNA: TGCAGTGCGACCGGGACAGCCTCCTATGGCTACACCTTC
J: TRBJ2-5; size: few; V: TRBV5-4; D: .; CDR3: CASSLLNAETQYF; DNA: TGTGCCAGCAGCCTCCTTAATGCCGAGACCCAGTACTTC
J: TRBJ2-3; size: few; V: TRBV6-5; D: .; CDR3: CASSPSGSVGDTQYF; DNA: TGTGCCAGCAGCCCTTCGGGGAGCGTAGGGGATACGCAGTATTTT
J: TRBJ2-5; size: .; V: TRBV15; D: .; CDR3: CATSLDIQETQYF; DNA: TGTGCCACCAGTCTGGACATCCAAGAGACCCAGTACTTC
J: TRBJ2-7; size: few; V: TRBV27; D: TRBD1; CDR3: CASSFGTVSYEQYF; DNA: TGTGCCAGCAGTTTTGGGACAGTTTCCTACGAGCAGTACTTC
J: TRBJ2-3; size: few; V: TRBV20-1; D: .; CDR3: CSARRGADTDTQYF; DNA: TGCAGTGCTAGACGAGGGGCAGACACAGATACGCAGTATTTT
J: TRBJ1-2; size: .; V: TRBV5-1; D: .; CDR3: CASSLQGVDGYTF; DNA: TGCGCCAGCAGCTTACAGGGCGTAGATGGCTACACCTTC
J: TRBJ2-1; size: .; V: TRBV20-1; D: .; CDR3: CSARSGPPPGQFF; DNA: TGCAGTGCTAGATCCGGACCGCCCCCTGGGCAGTTCTTC
J: TRBJ2-1; size: .; V: TRBV7-9; D: .; CDR3: CASSLAPKHEQFF; DNA: TGTGCCAGCAGCTTAGCTCCTAAACATGAGCAGTTCTTC
J: TRBJ2-1; size: few; V: TRBV6-6; D: .; CDR3: CASTPQRSYSEQFF; DNA: TGTGCCAGCACCCCACAGCGGAGCTACAGTGAGCAGTTCTTC
J: TRBJ1-2; size: .; V: TRBV27; D: .; CDR3: CASSDGPFHGYTF; DNA: TGTGCCAGCAGTGACGGGCCCTTTCATGGCTACACCTTC
J: TRBJ2-3; size: .; V: TRBV12-3/TRBV12-4; D: .; CDR3: CASSQSGSLTDTQYF; DNA: TGTGCCAGCAGCCAATCTGGGTCGCTCACAGATACGCAGTATTTT
J: TRBJ1-4; size: .; V: TRBV28; D: TRBD1; CDR3: CASSSPSRTGAEKLFF; DNA: TGTGCCAGCAGTTCGCCTTCTCGGACAGGGGCCGAAAAACTGTTTTTT
J: TRBJ2-7; size: .; V: TRBV4-3; D: .; CDR3: CASSQGIYRVGEQYF; DNA: TGCGCCAGCAGCCAAGGTATCTATAGGGTCGGCGAGCAGTACTTC
J: TRBJ2-1; size: .; V: TRBV28; D: .; CDR3: CASKLGGRINEQFF; DNA: TGTGCCAGTAAACTTGGGGGGAGGATAAATGAGCAGTTCTTC
J: TRBJ2-1; size: .; V: TRBV2; D: .; CDR3: CASSAETFQDNEQFF; DNA: TGTGCCAGCAGTGCCGAAACGTTTCAGGACAATGAGCAGTTCTTC
J: TRBJ2-2; size: .; V: TRBV2; D: TRBD2; CDR3: CASSEALAGPAGELFF; DNA: TGTGCCAGCAGTGAAGCGCTAGCGGGGCCGGCCGGGGAGCTGTTTTTT
J: TRBJ2-7; size: few; V: TRBV29-1; D: .; CDR3: CSAQGSSYEQYF; DNA: TGCAGCGCCCAGGGCAGCTCCTACGAGCAGTACTTC
J: TRBJ1-6; size: .; V: TRBV4-3; D: TRBD1; CDR3: CASSQGAGGNSPLHF; DNA: TGCGCCAGCAGCCAAGGGGCAGGGGGCAATTCACCCCTCCACTTT
J: TRBJ2-4; size: few; V: TRBV15; D: TRBD1; CDR3: CATSRDRGQPEQYF; DNA: TGTGCCACCAGCAGAGATCGGGGACAGCCAGAGCAGTACTTC
J: TRBJ2-5; size: few; V: TRBV12-3/TRBV12-4; D: TRBD2; CDR3: CASSFSGRGEQYF; DNA: TGTGCCAGCAGTTTTAGCGGGAGGGGAGAGCAGTACTTC
J: TRBJ2-3; size: .; V: TRBV28; D: .; CDR3: CASSLGHGLTDTQYF; DNA: TGTGCCAGCAGTTTAGGGCACGGCCTCACAGATACGCAGTATTTT